Listed below are T cell receptor beta chains from one sample, sequenced in a study of response to subunit inactivated influenza vaccine. Each CDR3 protein gets one entry after TCRdb re-called the RT-PCR reads with MiXCR. In the table there are approximately 520,000 distinct CDR3 sequences, 16% of which are singletons. The specimen comprised CD4+ T cells sorted from PBMCs, sampled roughly 24 months after vaccination. These receptors originate from a man aged 50 to 69 who received an inactivated influenza vaccine. CDR3s include the opening cysteine and the closing phenylalanine or tryptophan. The D gene is left open where the match is weak. The listing skips clone size in some rows; elsewhere it reads once, few, many or a size class.

CDR3: CASSLNRVNQPQHF; DNA: TGTGCCAGCAGCTTAAACAGGGTGAATCAGCCCCAGCATTTT; V: TRBV7-2; D: NA; size: NA; J: TRBJ1-5
CDR3: CASSLAGTVRRSPLHF; DNA: TGTGCCAGCAGCCTCGCAGGGACCGTAAGGAGATCACCCCTCCACTTT; V: TRBV12-3/TRBV12-4; D: NA; size: NA; J: TRBJ1-6
CDR3: CASSLEAGPKGGYTF; DNA: TGCGCCAGCAGCTTGGAGGCAGGCCCGAAGGGGGGCTACACCTTC; V: TRBV5-1; D: NA; size: few; J: TRBJ1-2
CDR3: CSAPSKPGLLNTGELFF; DNA: TGCAGTGCTCCCTCTAAACCGGGACTTCTAAACACCGGGGAGCTGTTTTTT; V: TRBV20-1; D: NA; size: few; J: TRBJ2-2
CDR3: CASSQGLWEKATDTQYF; DNA: TGCGCCAGCAGCCAAGGACTGTGGGAAAAAGCCACAGATACGCAGTATTTT; V: TRBV5-1; D: NA; size: few; J: TRBJ2-3
CDR3: CASRVSGTGGTEAFF; DNA: TGTGCCAGCCGAGTTTCCGGGACAGGGGGCACTGAAGCTTTCTTT; V: TRBV28; D: TRBD1; size: once; J: TRBJ1-1
CDR3: CASSNSGKTGELFF; DNA: TGTGCCAGCAGTAACAGCGGAAAAACCGGGGAGCTGTTTTTT; V: TRBV12-3/TRBV12-4; D: NA; size: few; J: TRBJ2-2
CDR3: CASSYRTSSYEQYF; DNA: TGTGCCAGCAGTTACCGGACTAGCTCCTACGAGCAGTACTTC; V: TRBV6-2/TRBV6-3; D: TRBD2; size: few; J: TRBJ2-7
CDR3: CARSHADSNYGYTF; DNA: TGCGCCCGCAGCCACGCGGACAGTAACTATGGCTACACCTTC; V: TRBV4-3; D: NA; size: NA; J: TRBJ1-2
CDR3: CASSFGSAGKEKLFF; DNA: TGTGCCAGCAGTTTTGGTTCGGCAGGGAAAGAAAAACTGTTTTTT; V: TRBV28; D: NA; size: few; J: TRBJ1-4
CDR3: CASRTGLPGTQYF; DNA: TGTGCCAGCAGAACGGGACTCCCTGGGACCCAGTACTTC; V: TRBV28; D: NA; size: NA; J: TRBJ2-5
CDR3: CASSQSPGFYVKNIQYF; DNA: TGTGCCAGCAGCCAATCTCCAGGGTTTTACGTCAAAAACATTCAGTACTTC; V: TRBV5-5; D: NA; size: NA; J: TRBJ2-4
CDR3: CASSQVASGWTYNEQFF; DNA: TGCGCCAGCAGCCAAGTTGCTAGCGGGTGGACCTACAATGAGCAGTTCTTC; V: TRBV4-1; D: TRBD2; size: many; J: TRBJ2-1
CDR3: CASSPQGGEQYF; DNA: TGTGCCAGCAGCCCTCAGGGGGGCGAGCAGTACTTC; V: TRBV7-8; D: NA; size: many; J: TRBJ2-7
CDR3: CASSQVVTNTYEQYF; DNA: TGCGCCAGCAGCCAAGTGGTGACAAACACCTACGAGCAGTACTTC; V: TRBV4-1; D: NA; size: NA; J: TRBJ2-7
CDR3: CASSLAVGAQETQYF; DNA: TGCGCCAGCAGCTTGGCCGTGGGGGCCCAAGAGACCCAGTACTTC; V: TRBV5-1; D: NA; size: NA; J: TRBJ2-5
CDR3: CSASTRVLKTQYF; DNA: TGCAGTGCTAGTACCAGGGTTTTGAAGACCCAGTACTTC; V: TRBV20-1; D: NA; size: NA; J: TRBJ2-5
CDR3: CAIQQGLTGELFF; DNA: TGTGCCATCCAACAGGGGCTCACCGGGGAGCTGTTTTTT; V: TRBV15; D: TRBD1; size: NA; J: TRBJ2-2
CDR3: CASSLTEPYNEQFF; DNA: TGTGCCAGCAGCCTAACTGAACCGTACAATGAGCAGTTCTTC; V: TRBV27; D: NA; size: once; J: TRBJ2-1
CDR3: CATSREGGTREQYF; DNA: TGTGCCACCAGCAGAGAGGGAGGGACCCGCGAGCAGTACTTC; V: TRBV15; D: TRBD2; size: few; J: TRBJ2-7
CDR3: CASSETSGGSRETQYF; DNA: TGTGCCAGCAGTGAGACTAGCGGGGGTTCCCGGGAGACCCAGTACTTC; V: TRBV6-1; D: TRBD2; size: NA; J: TRBJ2-5
CDR3: CASSFEGSGGYTF; DNA: TGTGCCAGCAGTTTCGAGGGCTCGGGTGGCTACACCTTC; V: TRBV6-6; D: NA; size: NA; J: TRBJ1-2
CDR3: CSATTSGSSYEQYF; DNA: TGCAGCGCTACGACTAGCGGAAGCTCCTACGAGCAGTACTTC; V: TRBV29-1; D: TRBD2; size: NA; J: TRBJ2-7
CDR3: CASSLYRQLAVTDTQYF; DNA: TGTGCCAGCAGTTTATACCGCCAGCTAGCGGTGACAGATACGCAGTATTTT; V: TRBV12-3/TRBV12-4; D: TRBD2; size: few; J: TRBJ2-3
CDR3: CASSLGGLWGQQFF; DNA: TGTGCCAGCAGCTTAGGGGGGCTCTGGGGTCAGCAGTTCTTC; V: TRBV11-2; D: NA; size: NA; J: TRBJ2-1
CDR3: CAISGTGANNEQFF; DNA: TGTGCCATCAGTGGAACGGGAGCAAATAATGAGCAGTTCTTC; V: TRBV10-3; D: NA; size: few; J: TRBJ2-1
CDR3: CASSIGPPEVYEQYF; DNA: TGTGCCAGCAGTATAGGACCTCCGGAGGTCTACGAGCAGTACTTC; V: TRBV12-3/TRBV12-4; D: NA; size: few; J: TRBJ2-7
CDR3: CASGRTQNGETQYF; DNA: TGTGCCAGCGGGAGGACGCAAAATGGGGAGACCCAGTACTTC; V: TRBV2; D: NA; size: few; J: TRBJ2-5
CDR3: CASSLDGTSLNEQFF; DNA: TGTGCCAGCAGCTTAGACGGGACTAGCCTCAATGAGCAGTTCTTC; V: TRBV7-2; D: TRBD2; size: NA; J: TRBJ2-1
CDR3: CAILAGRGAYNEQFF; DNA: TGTGCCATACTAGCGGGGCGCGGAGCCTACAATGAGCAGTTCTTC; V: TRBV6-2/TRBV6-3; D: TRBD2; size: NA; J: TRBJ2-1
CDR3: CSAPPLGQGAVKGYTF; DNA: TGCAGTGCCCCTCCCCTTGGACAGGGGGCGGTGAAAGGCTACACCTTC; V: TRBV20-1; D: TRBD1; size: NA; J: TRBJ1-2
CDR3: CASSETSGTTLGRYF; DNA: TGTGCCAGCAGCGAGACTAGCGGGACTACCTTAGGCCGGTATTTT; V: TRBV3-1; D: TRBD2; size: few; J: TRBJ2-3
CDR3: CASTRQPAQAYGADTQYF; DNA: TGCGCCAGCACCAGACAACCAGCGCAGGCCTATGGGGCAGATACGCAGTATTTT; V: TRBV5-1; D: NA; size: NA; J: TRBJ2-3
CDR3: CASSSSSGVSYEQYF; DNA: TGTGCCAGCAGCTCTTCTAGCGGGGTCTCCTACGAGCAGTACTTC; V: TRBV11-2; D: TRBD2; size: NA; J: TRBJ2-7
CDR3: CASSQVLTGRATNEKLFF; DNA: TGTGCCAGCAGCCAAGTCCTCACGGGCAGAGCAACTAATGAAAAACTGTTTTTT; V: TRBV4-2; D: NA; size: few; J: TRBJ1-4
CDR3: CASRGSYTGELFF; DNA: TGTGCCAGCAGAGGGTCCTACACCGGGGAGCTGTTTTTT; V: TRBV3-1; D: NA; size: many; J: TRBJ2-2